In its sample, the clone carrying this TCR beta chain was seen once. What it binds is unknown. This record comes from a study of T cell responses to AZD1222 COVID-19 vaccine. Broader study findings: Spike-specific TCR repertoires showed rising breadth and depth after two AZD1222 doses. The donors showed a predominance of white British ancestry and of females, with possible underestimation of clonal diversity. Epitopes outside B.1.351 and B.1.1.7 mutated regions reportedly drew nearly half of spike TCRs.

Germline CDR1 MNHNY, CDR2 SVGAGI (reference sequence). CDR3 length: 11 residues. The V end lost 7 bases, the J end lost 7 bases, and 10 bases lay between the germline ends. The repertoire was sequenced with immunoSEQ multiplex PCR; TCRdb's copy has only in-frame clones and lacks some. The sample has 150,000 to 200,000 clones, 75% to 90% seen once. V usage is TRBV6-6 and J usage is TRBJ1-2; D is ambiguous. The clonotype was recovered from an adult in good health. Here the sequenced sample was peripheral blood, taken on day 0 of AZD1222 vaccination. In DNA form, the CDR3 reads TGTGCCAGCACCCACGCCGGTGGCTACACCTTC. It translates to CASTHAGGYTF.